Shown below are 3 T cell receptor beta chains from a single sample sequenced in a study of T cells in Graves' hyperthyroidism and ophthalmopathy. Amplified TCR beta CDR3 regions came from RNA transcripts. Initially, a first-round RT-PCR of the TCR CDR3 employed the HTBI primer set. TCRdb used MiXCR to reprocess the multiplex PCR reads, holding one entry per CDR3 protein. This sample has a few hundred thousand distinct CDR3 sequences, with about 15% found just once. The sequenced material came from blood. The receptors here all came from a woman between 18 and 30 years old with Graves' hyperthyroidism.

The table lists this clonotype with many counts. The gene calls are TRBV4-3 and TRBJ1-1; D ambiguous. Trimming removed 3 bases from V and 1 base from J, with 12 bases in between. The CDR3 covers 15 residues. Germline V CDR1 and CDR2: LGHNA, YSLEER. CDR3 coding DNA: TGCGCCAGCAGCCAGTCACTTGCGGGGAACACTGAAGCTTTCTTT. This gives the protein CASSQSLAGNTEAFF.

This clonotype was found many times. This chain joins TRBV28 and TRBJ2-4, with 12 positions matching TRBD1. CDR3 length: 17 residues. The germline V gene has CDR1 MDHEN and CDR2 SYDVKM. The ends lost 5 bases at V and 4 bases at J; junction bases unmatched: 9. The CDR3 protein is CASSLVPGQGAKNIQYF. The CDR3 DNA is TGTGCCAGCAGTCTTGTCCCGGGACAGGGGGCAAAAAACATTCAGTACTTC.

In this sample, this clonotype turned up a few times. V and J are TRBV5-1 and TRBJ1-1, with TRBD1 as a possible D gene (5 bases). Trimming shortened V by 4 bases and J by 1 base, and 14 bases separated the two germline ends. Germline CDR1 reads SGHRS; CDR2 reads YFSETQ. This CDR3 region has 15 residues. The CDR3 is CASSQGGLGNTEAFF. The CDR3 coding sequence is TGCGCCAGCAGCCAGGGAGGGCTTGGGAACACTGAAGCTTTCTTT.